These T cell receptor beta chains were read from a single sample in a study of beta chain features in type 1 diabetes. The method was immunoSEQ multiplex PCR; TCRdb's version includes in-frame clones alone and lacks a portion of them. The table lists more than 300,000 clones, roughly an eighth of them singletons. The sample taken for sequencing was naive CD4+ T cells from blood. Every receptor here comes from a woman under 30 with type 1 diabetes. CDR3s include the opening cysteine and the closing phenylalanine or tryptophan. D genes are given only for firm matches. The size of a clone is reported for some rows only, either as once, few or many, or as a class for expanded clones.

TRBV6-1,TRBJ2-1,TRBD2,NA,TGTGCCAGCAGTGAGCTACTAGCGGGAGGACCGGATGAGCAGTTCTTC,CASSELLAGGPDEQFF
TRBV30,TRBJ1-3,NA,few,TGTGCCTGGAGGACACTCCCTGGAAACACCATATATTTT,CAWRTLPGNTIYF
TRBV18,TRBJ2-2,TRBD1,few,TGTGCCAGCTCACCAGACAGGGAGCGAACCGGGGAGCTGTTTTTT,CASSPDRERTGELFF
TRBV7-2,TRBJ1-2,NA,few,TGTGCCAGCAGCCTTCGGAGAGAACCTTATGGCTACACCTTC,CASSLRREPYGYTF
TRBV5-4,TRBJ2-7,NA,NA,TGTGCCAGCAGCTTGGCCGGGGTGTACGAGCAGTACTTC,CASSLAGVYEQYF
TRBV7-9,TRBJ2-3,NA,few,TGTGCCAGCAGCTTAGATCTATCTATCACAGATACGCAGTATTTT,CASSLDLSITDTQYF
TRBV27,TRBJ1-5,NA,few,TGTGCCAGCAGTTTAGCGGGGATTAGAAATCAGCCCCAGCATTTT,CASSLAGIRNQPQHF
TRBV6-5,TRBJ2-7,NA,few,TGTGCCAGCAGTTACGGCGGCGCAACCTACGAGCAGTACTTC,CASSYGGATYEQYF
TRBV30,TRBJ2-3,TRBD2,few,TGTGCCTGCCAGCATCTAGCGGGAGCGGTTACGCAGTATTTT,CACQHLAGAVTQYF
TRBV7-9,TRBJ2-5,NA,NA,TGTGCCAGCAGCTTGGGAACAGGGTGGGGAGAGACCCAGTACTTC,CASSLGTGWGETQYF
TRBV6-6,TRBJ2-1,NA,few,TGTGCCAGCAGTTACTCGAAATCAGGGGCCAATGAGCAGTTCTTC,CASSYSKSGANEQFF
TRBV13,TRBJ2-2,TRBD2,few,TGTGCCAGCATCGTAGCGGGAGTGACCGGGGAGCTGTTTTTT,CASIVAGVTGELFF
TRBV4-2,TRBJ2-4,TRBD2,once,TGTGCCAGCAGCCAAGATTTCGGCGGGAGTCCCAAAAACATTCAGTACTTC,CASSQDFGGSPKNIQYF
TRBV7-3,TRBJ2-1,TRBD2,few,TGTGCCAGCAGCTCTAGCGGGCCAGGTGAGCAGTTCTTC,CASSSSGPGEQFF
TRBV6-6,TRBJ1-1,NA,NA,TGTGCCAGCACACGAGGAGGGTTTGAAGCTTTCTTT,CASTRGGFEAFF
TRBV6-6,TRBJ1-4,NA,NA,TGTGCCAGCAGTTACACGACAGAGAATGAAAAACTGTTTTTT,CASSYTTENEKLFF
TRBV6-1,TRBJ1-5,NA,NA,TGTGCCACCAACAGCCGGCAGCCCCAGCATTTT,CATNSRQPQHF
TRBV5-1,TRBJ2-1,TRBD2,few,TGCGCCAGCTCAGCGGGGGGGCCGGGCAATGAGCAGTTCTTC,CASSAGGPGNEQFF
TRBV4-2,TRBJ2-2,TRBD2,NA,TGTGCCAGCAGCCAAGAGGGAGGGCAGTTTTTT,CASSQEGGQFF
TRBV29-1,TRBJ2-5,TRBD1,few,TGCAGCGTTGAACGGACAGGGAGAAAGACCCAGTACTTC,CSVERTGRKTQYF
TRBV13,TRBJ2-7,NA,NA,TGTGCCAGCAGCTTAGAGTTCAGGTCCTACGAGCAGTACTTC,CASSLEFRSYEQYF
TRBV28,TRBJ1-2,NA,NA,TGTGCCAGCATAGCGAACAGGGTCTATGGCTACACCTTC,CASIANRVYGYTF
TRBV4-3,TRBJ1-1,TRBD1,few,TGCGCCAGCAGCCCGGACAGGGGATATGAAGCTTTCTTT,CASSPDRGYEAFF
TRBV5-6,TRBJ1-1,NA,NA,TGTGCCAGCAGCCTACCGGTTAAGAACACTGAAGCTTTCTTT,CASSLPVKNTEAFF
TRBV11-2,TRBJ2-7,TRBD1,few,TGTGCCAGCAGCCCAATCCGGGACAGGCTTCCCTACGAGCAGTACTTC,CASSPIRDRLPYEQYF
TRBV5-1,TRBJ2-2,TRBD1,few,TGCGCCAGCAGCCGGGACAGGGAAACCGGGGAGCTGTTTTTT,CASSRDRETGELFF
TRBV28,TRBJ1-2,NA,few,TGTGCCAGCACCGCCGGTGGTTTGGCACCCGACAACGGCTACACCTTC,CASTAGGLAPDNGYTF
TRBV19,TRBJ2-3,NA,NA,TGTGCCAGTAGTATGCGCCTTCCCGGCACAGATACGCAGTATTTT,CASSMRLPGTDTQYF
TRBV21-1,TRBJ2-1,NA,NA,TGTGCCAGCAGCAAAGCCGTACCTAGCGGAGCGTACAATGAGCAGTTCTTC,CASSKAVPSGAYNEQFF
TRBV18,TRBJ2-3,NA,few,TGTGCCAGCTCACCGCGGGACCTCACAGATACGCAGTATTTT,CASSPRDLTDTQYF
TRBV10-3,TRBJ1-2,TRBD1,NA,TGTGCCATCAGGAGGACAGGGGTAGACTATGGCTACACCTTC,CAIRRTGVDYGYTF
TRBV5-1,TRBJ2-1,NA,NA,TGCGCCAGCAGCTTGGGGGAGCCTTACAATGAGCAGTTCTTC,CASSLGEPYNEQFF
TRBV25-1,TRBJ2-4,NA,NA,TGTGCCAGCAGTGAGGTTCGGGGAGCCAAAAACATTCAGTACTTC,CASSEVRGAKNIQYF
TRBV18,TRBJ2-5,NA,NA,TGTGCCAGCTCACCGGGACTCGCGTACCAAGAGACCCAGTACTTC,CASSPGLAYQETQYF
TRBV6-6,TRBJ2-7,NA,NA,TGTGCCAGCAGTCTACCCCCCGTCTACGAGCAGTACTTC,CASSLPPVYEQYF
TRBV7-2,TRBJ1-4,NA,NA,TGTGCCAGCAGCTTAGCGGGGCAGGTATGGGTTTTT,CASSLAGQVWVF
TRBV7-9,TRBJ2-7,TRBD1,NA,TGTGCCAGCGGGGGACAGGGCGGGGAGCAGTACTTC,CASGGQGGEQYF
TRBV7-2,TRBJ1-1,NA,NA,TGTGCCAGCAGCTTAGTCCCCCAGGACACTGAAGCTTTCTTT,CASSLVPQDTEAFF
TRBV7-2,TRBJ1-1,NA,few,TGTGCCAGCAGCTTAACGAGCACTGAAGCTTTCTTT,CASSLTSTEAFF
TRBV19,TRBJ1-2,NA,NA,TGTGCCAGTAGTATTAATTGGTCTCAGGGTGGCTACACCTTC,CASSINWSQGGYTF
TRBV10-3,TRBJ1-2,NA,NA,TGTGCCATCAGTGACAGGGACTATGGCTACACCTTC,CAISDRDYGYTF
TRBV5-1,TRBJ1-1,TRBD1,NA,TGCGCCAGCAGCGGCCGGGACAGTTATGAAGCTTTCTTT,CASSGRDSYEAFF
TRBV29-1,TRBJ2-7,NA,few,TGCAGCGTTGGGGCCTCAGCCTACGAGCAGTACTTC,CSVGASAYEQYF
TRBV18,TRBJ1-4,NA,NA,TGTGCCAGCTCACCCGGGAGGGGGAATGAAAAACTGTTTTTT,CASSPGRGNEKLFF
TRBV5-4,TRBJ2-7,TRBD1,NA,TGTGCCAGCAGCTTGGGGACAGGGGGCTTGGGGCAGTACTTC,CASSLGTGGLGQYF
TRBV28,TRBJ2-1,TRBD2,NA,TGTGCCAGCAGTTTCCCCACGACTAGCGGGAGGCCCTACAATGAGCAGTTCTTC,CASSFPTTSGRPYNEQFF
TRBV12-5,TRBJ2-7,NA,NA,TGTGCTAGTGCCATGAGGGGGGGCTCCACCGAGCAGTACTTC,CASAMRGGSTEQYF
TRBV6-5,TRBJ1-1,NA,NA,TGTGCCAGCGGCGGAGACGGGGGCACTGAAGCTTTCTTT,CASGGDGGTEAFF
TRBV7-2,TRBJ1-1,NA,few,TGTGCCAGCAGCCTCTCATCGGGAGGAACTGAAGCTTTCTTT,CASSLSSGGTEAFF
TRBV6-1,TRBJ2-5,NA,NA,TGTGCCAGCAGTGTGGACAGGCGGGGTGGGGAGACCCAGTACTTC,CASSVDRRGGETQYF
TRBV28,TRBJ1-5,TRBD1,NA,TGTGCCAGCAGCAGGGGGAATCAGCCCCAGCATTTT,CASSRGNQPQHF
TRBV6-6,TRBJ2-1,TRBD1,NA,TGTGCCAGCAGTTACTCGACAGGGCGGGATGAGCAGTTCTTC,CASSYSTGRDEQFF
TRBV15,TRBJ2-2,NA,NA,TGTGCCACCAGCAGAGATGTACTTTCGGGGGAGCTGTTTTTT,CATSRDVLSGELFF
TRBV19,TRBJ1-3,NA,NA,TGTGCCAGTAGTGCCCCAAGTGCGGACACCATATATTTT,CASSAPSADTIYF
TRBV29-1,TRBJ2-7,TRBD1,few,TGCAGCGTGGGGACAGGGACCTACGAGCAGTACTTC,CSVGTGTYEQYF
TRBV5-4,TRBJ2-7,NA,few,TGTGCCAGCAGTTTTAACAGGGCTGGATCCGAGCAGTACTTC,CASSFNRAGSEQYF
TRBV19,TRBJ2-7,NA,NA,TGTGCCAGTAGTTCAAAGGGAGGCAACGACTACGAGCAGTACTTC,CASSSKGGNDYEQYF
TRBV6-6,TRBJ1-4,NA,NA,TGTGCCAGCCATGGGGCAGATGAAAAACTGTTTTTT,CASHGADEKLFF
TRBV30,TRBJ2-1,NA,NA,TGTGCCTGGGTACAGGGTGGTTCCCACAATGAGCAGTTCTTC,CAWVQGGSHNEQFF
TRBV9,TRBJ2-7,TRBD2,NA,TGTGCCAGCAGCGGGCAACTAGCGGGGTCCTCCGAGCAGTACTTC,CASSGQLAGSSEQYF